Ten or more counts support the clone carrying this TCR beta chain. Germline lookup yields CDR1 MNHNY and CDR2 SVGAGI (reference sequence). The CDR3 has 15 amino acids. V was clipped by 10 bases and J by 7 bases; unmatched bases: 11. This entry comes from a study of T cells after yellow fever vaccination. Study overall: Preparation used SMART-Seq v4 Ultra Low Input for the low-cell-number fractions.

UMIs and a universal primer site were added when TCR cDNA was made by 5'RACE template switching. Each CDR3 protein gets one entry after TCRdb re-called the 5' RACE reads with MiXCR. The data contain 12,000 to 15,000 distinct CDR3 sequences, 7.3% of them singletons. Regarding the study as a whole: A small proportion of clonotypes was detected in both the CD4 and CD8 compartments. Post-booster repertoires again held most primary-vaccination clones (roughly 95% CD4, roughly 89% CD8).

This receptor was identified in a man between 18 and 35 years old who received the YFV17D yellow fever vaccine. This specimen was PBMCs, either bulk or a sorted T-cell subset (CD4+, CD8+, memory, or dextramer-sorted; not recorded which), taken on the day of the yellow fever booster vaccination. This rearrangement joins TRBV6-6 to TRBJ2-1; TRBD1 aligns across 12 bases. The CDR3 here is CAISRGTGGGNEQFF. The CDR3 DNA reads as TGTGCCATCTCAAGGGGGACAGGGGGCGGGAATGAGCAGTTCTTC.